The clone carrying this T cell receptor beta chain showed up just a few times. This specimen belongs to a study of blood T cell repertoires in COVID-19. Study details: Collection of acute and convalescent COVID-19 samples took place in the United States, Italy and Spain. Nucleic acid was either cDNA or gDNA, and it came from T cells, B-cell-depleted T cells, or PBMCs.

Losses at the gene ends were 5 bases for V and 10 bases for J; bases not matched to a gene: 7. CDR1 is SEHNR and CDR2 is FQNEAQ in the germline V gene (reference sequence). The CDR3 consists of 12 residues. Only in-frame clones appear in the TCRdb table, and some are missing; sequencing was by immunoSEQ multiplex PCR. The repertoire holds fewer than 250,000 clones, with around 84% as singletons. The clonotype originates from a man in his 60s with acute or convalescent COVID-19. This chain connects TRBV7-9 to TRBJ1-1; 7 nucleotides align to TRBD1. The sample consisted of peripheral blood. CDR3 amino acids: CASSPGRQGAFF. The CDR3 DNA reads as TGTGCCAGCAGCCCTGGCCGACAGGGAGCTTTCTTT.